What follows describes a single T cell receptor (beta chain). The antigen is undetermined. The entry originates in a study of cytomegalovirus exposure and HLA in healthy donors. Broader study findings: In a later analysis, TCR beta V- and J-gene trimming showed a link to a missense DCLRE1C variant. A later look showed TCR association rates differing by HLA locus, highest for DRB1 and lowest for HLA-C. The later analysis indicated that the majority of CMV-associated TCR beta chains appeared HLA-restricted.

V was pared by 0 bases and J by 6 bases, with 11 bases between. The CDR3 runs to 14 residues. Germline V CDR1 and CDR2: SGDLS, YYNGEE. Primers for the PCR totalled 60 Vbeta and 13 Jbeta. Generated by immunoSEQ multiplex PCR, the TCRdb table keeps only in-frame clones and is missing some. The sample shows hundreds of thousands of clones, 75% to 85% of them seen only once. This sequence originates from an older woman in good health and CMV-seropositive. Sequencing used PBMCs. The chain uses TRBV9 and TRBJ2-3; D possibly corresponds to TRBD1 (5 bases). In nucleotides, the CDR3 is TGTGCCAGCAGCGTAGAAACAGGTTCGGATACGCAGTATTTT. It codes for CASSVETGSDTQYF.